Listed below are T cell receptor beta chains from one sample, sequenced in a study of OX40 agonist ivuxolimab in advanced cancers. Sequencing used immunoSEQ multiplex PCR; TCRdb keeps in-frame clones, though not all of them. This sample has about 68,000 clones, with about 91% found just once. The sequencing here drew on CD4+ or CD8+ T cells sorted from blood, taken in a trial of the OX40 agonist ivuxolimab. These receptors came from an adult with an advanced solid tumor such as melanoma, head and neck, liver or kidney cancer. CDR3s include the opening cysteine and the closing phenylalanine or tryptophan. The D gene is left open where the match is weak. Expanded clones are given a class, and other clones once, few, many or no size at all.

15	TRBJ1-2	NA	NA	TRBV25-1	CASSGPLGSAGGYTF	TGTGCCAGCAGTGGACCCCTGGGGTCTGCGGGGGGCTACACCTTC
14	TRBJ2-3	NA	NA	TRBV18	CATNRAGGTDTQYF	TGTGCCACCAACAGGGCTGGGGGCACAGATACGCAGTATTTT
14	TRBJ2-7	NA	NA	TRBV11-2	CASSALGLIYEQYF	TGTGCCAGCAGCGCCCTGGGACTGATCTACGAGCAGTACTTC
15	TRBJ1-6	few	NA	TRBV27	CASSPSDRYNSPLHF	TGTGCCAGCAGTCCGTCGGACAGATATAATTCACCCCTCCACTTT
14	TRBJ1-4	NA	TRBD1	TRBV27	CASSPQGAREKLFF	TGTGCCAGCAGTCCCCAGGGGGCGAGAGAAAAACTGTTTTTT
11	TRBJ2-5	NA	NA	TRBV5-1	CASSWRETQYF	TGCGCCAGCAGCTGGAGAGAGACCCAGTACTTC
11	TRBJ1-1	NA	NA	TRBV6-5	CASHGVTEAFF	TGTGCCAGCCATGGCGTCACTGAAGCTTTCTTT
15	TRBJ2-1	NA	TRBD2	TRBV28	CAGSLLAGISNEQFF	TGTGCCGGCAGTTTACTAGCGGGTATAAGCAATGAGCAGTTCTTC
14	TRBJ1-3	NA	NA	TRBV5-1	CASSLTGAGNTIYF	TGCGCCAGCAGCTTGACTGGGGCTGGAAACACCATATATTTT
15	TRBJ2-5	NA	TRBD1	TRBV25-1	CASSERDRGEETQYF	TGTGCCAGCAGTGAACGAGACAGGGGAGAAGAGACCCAGTACTTC
13	TRBJ1-2	NA	NA	TRBV6-1	CASSETKDYGYTF	TGTGCCAGCAGTGAAACCAAAGATTATGGCTACACCTTC
13	TRBJ2-2	NA	NA	TRBV5-1	CASRTDLVGELFF	TGCGCCAGCCGGACGGATCTTGTGGGGGAGCTGTTTTTT
13	TRBJ2-2	NA	TRBD1	TRBV29-1	CSVADRLTGELFF	TGCAGCGTTGCGGACAGGCTCACCGGGGAGCTGTTTTTT
13	TRBJ2-7	NA	NA	TRBV5-4	CASSSGPVNEQYF	TGTGCCAGCAGCTCGGGACCGGTGAACGAGCAGTACTTC
12	TRBJ1-1	NA	NA	TRBV6-5	CASRTGATEAFF	TGTGCCAGCCGAACGGGGGCCACTGAAGCTTTCTTT
16	TRBJ2-1	NA	NA	TRBV27	CASSLLGTPRPNEQFF	TGTGCCAGCAGTCTACTCGGGACTCCTCGTCCCAATGAGCAGTTCTTC
15	TRBJ1-5	NA	TRBD1	TRBV6-5	CASRSGTGGNQPQHF	TGTGCCAGCAGATCCGGGACAGGGGGGAATCAGCCCCAGCATTTT
14	TRBJ2-5	NA	NA	TRBV10-3	CAISEPGLPFSQYF	TGTGCCATCAGTGAACCTGGGTTGCCATTTTCCCAGTACTTC
14	TRBJ2-7	NA	NA	TRBV18	CASSRDMVPYEQYF	TGTGCCAGCTCACGGGACATGGTCCCCTACGAGCAGTACTTC
15	TRBJ2-3	NA	TRBD1	TRBV11-3	CASSFGTEFTDTQYF	TGTGCCAGCAGCTTCGGGACAGAGTTCACAGATACGCAGTATTTT
13	TRBJ2-7	NA	NA	TRBV7-2	CASSYVQAYEQYF	TGTGCCAGCAGCTACGTACAGGCCTACGAGCAGTACTTC
15	TRBJ2-1	NA	TRBD2	TRBV5-8	CASRGWRLAGDEQFF	TGTGCCAGCAGGGGGTGGCGACTAGCGGGAGATGAGCAGTTCTTC